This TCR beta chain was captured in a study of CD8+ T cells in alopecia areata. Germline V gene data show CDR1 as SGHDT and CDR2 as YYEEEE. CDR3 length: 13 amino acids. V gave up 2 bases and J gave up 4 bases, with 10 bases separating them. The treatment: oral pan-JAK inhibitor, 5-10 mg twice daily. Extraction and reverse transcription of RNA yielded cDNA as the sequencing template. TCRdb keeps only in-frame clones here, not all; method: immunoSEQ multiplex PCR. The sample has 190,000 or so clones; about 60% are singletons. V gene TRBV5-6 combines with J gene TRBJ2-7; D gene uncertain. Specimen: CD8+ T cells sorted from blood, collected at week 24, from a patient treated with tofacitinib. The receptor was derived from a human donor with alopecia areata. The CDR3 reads CASSFLGWYEQYF. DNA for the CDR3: TGTGCCAGCAGCTTTTTGGGCTGGTACGAGCAGTACTTC.